The T cell receptor beta chain described here comes from a study of control samples from healthy donors and cancer patients. TCRdb's copy holds only in-frame clones and misses some; the assay was immunoSEQ multiplex PCR. The sample has 55,000 to 85,000 clones, 80% to 90% seen once. In its sample, this clone was seen a few times. CDR1 MNHEY and CDR2 SMNVEV come from the germline V gene (reference sequence). V lost 5 bases to trimming and J lost 7 bases, with 8 bases between them. This CDR3 spans 11 amino acids. This rearrangement joins TRBV27 to TRBJ2-5; weak D call: TRBD1 (5 bases). Sequencing was done on a sample of PBMCs. This sequence originates from a woman aged 50 to 60 with head and neck cancer. The CDR3 here is CASSLRGTQYF. CDR3 sequence (DNA): TGTGCCAGCAGTCTTAGGGGGACCCAGTACTTC.